Listed here is a single T cell receptor beta chain. Its antigen remains unidentified. Trimming took 6 bases from V and 3 from J; bases not matched to a gene: 8. CDR3 length: 15 residues. Germline lookup yields CDR1 MDHEN and CDR2 SYDVKM. The sample comes from a study of cytomegalovirus exposure and HLA in healthy donors. Study-wide findings and caveats: An ancestry cluster, one associated with Asian ancestry, reportedly showed fewer N-insertions than the approximately 670-donor mean in a later analysis.

The PCR made use of 60 Vbeta and 13 Jbeta primers. Sequenced by immunoSEQ multiplex PCR; TCRdb stores in-frame clones only, minus some. In total, the table holds 65,000 to 85,000 clones. This TCR was sampled from a woman aged 60 to 75 in good health and CMV-seronegative. Sequenced input: PBMCs. The chain links TRBV28 to TRBJ2-1; 7 bases map to TRBD2. The DNA of the CDR3 is TGTGCCAGCAGCCCGCAGCGGGATTTCTACAATGAGCAGTTCTTC. Translated, it gives CASSPQRDFYNEQFF. The full variable domain, completed using reference TRBV28 and TRBJ2-1, is DVKVTQSSRYLVKRTGEKVFLECVQDMDHENMFWYRQDPGLGLRLIYFSYDVKMKEKGDIPEGYSVSREKKERFSLILESASTNQTSMYLCASSPQRDFYNEQFFGPGTRLTVL.